The TCR beta chain described here comes from a study of OX40 agonist ivuxolimab in advanced cancers. Assay used: immunoSEQ multiplex PCR; TCRdb lists only in-frame clones, some missing. Of over 80,000 clones listed, about nine tenths are singletons. The source of this sequence is an adult with an advanced solid tumor such as melanoma, head and neck, liver or kidney cancer. The material sequenced was CD4+ or CD8+ T cells sorted from blood, taken in a trial of the OX40 agonist ivuxolimab.

The CDR3 DNA follows: TGCGCCAGCAGCTTGCTGCCAGGACAGGGACTATTGAACACTGAAGCTTTCTTT. Residues: CASSLLPGQGLLNTEAFF. The chain links TRBV5-1 to TRBJ1-1; 8 bases are a match to TRBD1. The CDR3 contains 18 residues. The germline V gene has CDR1 SGHRS and CDR2 YFSETQ. V was clipped by 1 base and J by 0 bases; unmatched bases: 11.